The 4 T cell receptor beta chains listed next were all sequenced from one sample in a study of radiotherapy plus CTLA-4 blockade in lung cancer. Sequencing was performed with immunoSEQ multiplex PCR; in TCRdb, only in-frame clones are kept and a portion is missing. The data hold 50,000 to 65,000 clones, with 65% to 85% observed a single time. Material: peripheral blood, obtained from a patient treated with radiotherapy plus ipilimumab. Source of these receptors: a human donor with non-small cell lung cancer whose response to radiotherapy plus ipilimumab could not be evaluated.

This clone has a handful of counts. The J gene is TRBJ2-3, the V gene TRBV2, with a possible D match to TRBD2 (6 bases). Trimming pared 3 bases from V and 0 bases from J, leaving 10 bases between. CDR1 and CDR2 from the germline V gene are SNHLY and FYNNEI. The length of the CDR3 is 15 residues. The CDR3 protein is CASSDERASTDTQYF. The CDR3 DNA reads as TGTGCCAGCAGTGATGAGCGGGCCAGCACAGATACGCAGTATTTT.

Only a few counts were recorded for this clone. V and J are TRBV2 and TRBJ2-5; 7 bases map to TRBD2. This CDR3 is built from 16 residues. The germline V gene has CDR1 SNHLY and CDR2 FYNNEI. V lost 2 bases to trimming and J lost 1 base; unmatched junction nucleotides: 7. As DNA, the CDR3 is TGTGCCAGCAGTGAACTCTTCGGGGGGACCCAAGAGACCCAGTACTTC. This sequence encodes CASSELFGGTQETQYF.

The rearrangement links TRBV4-1 to TRBJ1-5; tentatively, D is TRBD1 (5 bases). Germline V CDR1 and CDR2: MGHRA, YSYEKL. Trimming pared 1 base from V and 9 bases from J, leaving 13 bases between. This CDR3 has 14 amino acids. CDR3 sequence reads: CASSQGQNPWPQHF. CDR3 bases: TGCGCCAGCAGCCAAGGACAGAACCCGTGGCCCCAGCATTTT.

CDR3 in amino acids: CASSQGSGRGGEQYF. The CDR3 DNA is TGCGCCAGCAGCCAAGGCAGCGGGAGGGGAGGGGAGCAGTACTTC. The chain has TRBV4-3 and TRBJ2-5; 10 nucleotides agree with TRBD2. The CDR3 runs 15 residues. CDR1 is LGHNA, CDR2 YSLEER, per germline. Germline trimming cut 1 base from V and 11 bases from J; bases unmatched to any gene: 10.